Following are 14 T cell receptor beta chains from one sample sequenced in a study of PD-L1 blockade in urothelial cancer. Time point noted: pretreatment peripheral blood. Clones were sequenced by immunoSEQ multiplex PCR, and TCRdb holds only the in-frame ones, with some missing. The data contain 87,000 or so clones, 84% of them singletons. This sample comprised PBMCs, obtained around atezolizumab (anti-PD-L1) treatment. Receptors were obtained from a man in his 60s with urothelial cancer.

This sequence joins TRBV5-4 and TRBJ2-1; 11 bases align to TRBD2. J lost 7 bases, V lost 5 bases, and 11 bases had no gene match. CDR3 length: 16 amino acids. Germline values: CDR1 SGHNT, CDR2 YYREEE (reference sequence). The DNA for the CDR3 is TGTGCCAGCAGGGTCGGGGGTAGCGGGAGGGGGAATGAGCAGTTCTTC. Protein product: CASRVGGSGRGNEQFF. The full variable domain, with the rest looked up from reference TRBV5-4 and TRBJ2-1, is ETGVTQSPTHLIKTRGQQVTLRCSSQSGHNTVSWYQQALGQGPQFIFQYYREEENGRGNFPPRFSGLQFPNYSSELNVNALELDDSALYLCASRVGGSGRGNEQFFGPGTRLTVL.

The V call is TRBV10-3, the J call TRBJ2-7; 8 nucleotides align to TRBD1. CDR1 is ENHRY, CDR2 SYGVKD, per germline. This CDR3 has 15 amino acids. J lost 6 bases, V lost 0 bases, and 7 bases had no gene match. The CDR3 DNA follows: TGTGCCATCAGTGAGTCTCGGCAGGGGGCGTTCGAGCAGTACTTC. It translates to CAISESRQGAFEQYF.

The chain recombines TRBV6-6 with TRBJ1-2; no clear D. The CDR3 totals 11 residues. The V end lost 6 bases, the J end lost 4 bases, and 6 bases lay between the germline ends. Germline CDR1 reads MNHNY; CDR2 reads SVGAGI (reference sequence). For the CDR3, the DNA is TGTGCCAGCAGCCGTTCCTATGGCTACACCTTC. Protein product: CASSRSYGYTF.

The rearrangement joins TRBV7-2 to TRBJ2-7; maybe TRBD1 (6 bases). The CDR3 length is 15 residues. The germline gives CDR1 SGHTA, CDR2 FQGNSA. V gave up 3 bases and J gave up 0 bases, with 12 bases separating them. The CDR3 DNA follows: TGTGCCAGCAGCTTTTTCAGGGGAAGCTCCTACGAGCAGTACTTC. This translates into CASSFFRGSSYEQYF. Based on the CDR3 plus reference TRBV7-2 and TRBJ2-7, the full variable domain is GAGVSQSPSNKVTEKGKDVELRCDPISGHTALYWYRQSLGQGLEFLIYFQGNSAPDKSGLPSDRFSAERTGGSVSTLTIQRTQQEDSAVYLCASSFFRGSSYEQYFGPGTRLTVT.

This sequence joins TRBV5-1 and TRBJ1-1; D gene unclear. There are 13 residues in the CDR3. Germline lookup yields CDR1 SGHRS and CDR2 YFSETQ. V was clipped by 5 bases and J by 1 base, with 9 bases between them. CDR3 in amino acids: CASRSLRNTEAFF. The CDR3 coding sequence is TGCGCCAGCAGGTCGTTGCGGAACACTGAAGCTTTCTTT.

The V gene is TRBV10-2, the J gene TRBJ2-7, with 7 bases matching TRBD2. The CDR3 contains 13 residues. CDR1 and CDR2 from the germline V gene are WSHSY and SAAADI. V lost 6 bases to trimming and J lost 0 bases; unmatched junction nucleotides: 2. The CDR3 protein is CASRGGSSYEQYF. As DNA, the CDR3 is TGCGCCAGCAGGGGGGGGAGCTCCTACGAGCAGTACTTC.

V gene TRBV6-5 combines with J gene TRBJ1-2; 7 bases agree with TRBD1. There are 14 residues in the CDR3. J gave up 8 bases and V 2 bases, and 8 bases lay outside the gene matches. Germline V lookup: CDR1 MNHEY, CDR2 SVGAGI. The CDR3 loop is CASSYDRAGGGYTF. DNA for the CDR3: TGTGCCAGCAGTTACGACAGGGCCGGCGGGGGCTACACCTTC.

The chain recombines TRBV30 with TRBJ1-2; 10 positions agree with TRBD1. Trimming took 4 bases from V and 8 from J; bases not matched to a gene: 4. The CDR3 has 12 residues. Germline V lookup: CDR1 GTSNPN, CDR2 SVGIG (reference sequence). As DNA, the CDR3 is TGTGCCTGGACGGACAGGGGGAAGGGCTACACCTTC. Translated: CAWTDRGKGYTF.

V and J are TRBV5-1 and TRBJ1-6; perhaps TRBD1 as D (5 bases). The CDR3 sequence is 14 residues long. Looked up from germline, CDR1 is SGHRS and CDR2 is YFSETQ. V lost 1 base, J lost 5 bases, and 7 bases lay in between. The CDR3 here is CASSLQGNNSPLHF. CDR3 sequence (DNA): TGCGCCAGCAGCTTGCAGGGTAATAATTCACCCCTCCACTTT.

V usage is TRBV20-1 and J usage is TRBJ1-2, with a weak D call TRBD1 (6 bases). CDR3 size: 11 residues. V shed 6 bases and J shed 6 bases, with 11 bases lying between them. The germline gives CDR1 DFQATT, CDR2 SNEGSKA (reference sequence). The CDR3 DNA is TGCAGTGCCGTTACAGGGAATGGCTACACCTTC. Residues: CSAVTGNGYTF.

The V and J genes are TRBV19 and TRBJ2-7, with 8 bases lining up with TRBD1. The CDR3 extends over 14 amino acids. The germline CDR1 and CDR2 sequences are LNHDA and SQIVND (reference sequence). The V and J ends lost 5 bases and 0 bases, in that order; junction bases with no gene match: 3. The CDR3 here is CASSDRGSSYEQYF. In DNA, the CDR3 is TGTGCCAGTAGTGACAGGGGAAGCTCCTACGAGCAGTACTTC.

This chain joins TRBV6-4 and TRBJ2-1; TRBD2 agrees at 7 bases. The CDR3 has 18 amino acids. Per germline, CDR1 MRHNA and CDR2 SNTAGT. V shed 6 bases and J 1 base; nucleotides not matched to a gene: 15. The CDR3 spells CASSKEGRGSSSYNEQFF. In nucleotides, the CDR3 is TGTGCCAGCAGCAAGGAGGGCCGCGGGAGTAGTTCCTACAATGAGCAGTTCTTC.

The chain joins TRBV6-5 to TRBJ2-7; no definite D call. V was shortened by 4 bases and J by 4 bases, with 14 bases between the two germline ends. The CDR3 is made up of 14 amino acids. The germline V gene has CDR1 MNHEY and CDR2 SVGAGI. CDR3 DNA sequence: TGTGCCAGCAGTTCTGCGAGTGGAGTTTACGAGCAGTACTTC. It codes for CASSSASGVYEQYF.

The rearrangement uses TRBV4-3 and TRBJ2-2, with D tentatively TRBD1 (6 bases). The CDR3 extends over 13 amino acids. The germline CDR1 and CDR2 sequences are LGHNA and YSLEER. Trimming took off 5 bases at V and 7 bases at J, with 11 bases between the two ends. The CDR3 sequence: CASSFKGDGELFF. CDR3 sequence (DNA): TGCGCCAGCAGCTTCAAGGGGGACGGGGAGCTGTTTTTT.